Listed below are T cell receptor beta chains from one sample, sequenced in a study of shared T cell receptors in the human thymus. Some clones are missing from TCRdb's copy, which holds only in-frame ones; the method was immunoSEQ multiplex PCR. Of hundreds of thousands of clones listed, 87% are singletons. Separately, the same data were catalogued under a study of human thymus T cells.

Sample: thymocytes. The origin of the receptors is a boy younger than two with a congenital heart defect. Both conserved end residues are part of each CDR3. D genes are given only for firm matches. Where a row states a size, it is once, few, many or the class of an expanded clone; other rows omit it.

clone_size	v_call	d_call	j_call	cdr3_aa	cdr3_nt
NA	TRBV7-2	TRBD1	TRBJ2-7	CASSLVGTGGWVWHEQYF	TGTGCCAGCAGCTTAGTCGGGACAGGGGGCTGGGTCTGGCACGAGCAGTACTTC
NA	TRBV11-3	NA	TRBJ2-7	CASSLAFTSGRAYEQYF	TGTGCCAGCAGCTTAGCCTTTACAAGCGGTCGGGCCTACGAGCAGTACTTC
NA	TRBV5-1	NA	TRBJ2-3	CASSWQGVAETDTQYF	TGCGCCAGCAGCTGGCAAGGGGTAGCGGAGACAGATACGCAGTATTTT
NA	TRBV10-1	NA	TRBJ1-5	CASSEDKAIQPQHF	TGCGCCAGCAGCGAGGACAAGGCGATTCAGCCCCAGCATTTT
NA	TRBV4-3	TRBD2	TRBJ2-2	CASSQDYRGGTNTGELFF	TGCGCCAGCAGCCAAGATTATCGCGGGGGGACCAACACCGGGGAGCTGTTTTTT
few	TRBV9	NA	TRBJ1-1	CASSVETGTEAFF	TGTGCCAGCAGCGTAGAGACGGGGACTGAAGCTTTCTTT
NA	TRBV10-3	NA	TRBJ2-5	CAISENRGTIDQETQYF	TGTGCCATCAGTGAGAATAGAGGTACGATCGACCAAGAGACCCAGTACTTC
NA	TRBV4-1	NA	TRBJ1-5	CASSQEHVRSFYSNQPQHF	TGCGCCAGCAGCCAAGAACATGTCAGGTCATTTTATAGCAATCAGCCCCAGCATTTT
NA	TRBV15	TRBD2	TRBJ2-1	CATSTEISPNTWEGPYNEQFF	TGTGCCACCAGCACAGAGATATCCCCAAATACGTGGGAGGGCCCATACAATGAGCAGTTCTTC
NA	TRBV25-1	NA	TRBJ1-1	CASSELQGNTKSWF	TGTGCCAGCAGTGAATTACAGGGAAATACGAAGTCCTGGTTT
NA	TRBV6-5	NA	TRBJ1-2	CASSYLRGYGYTF	TGTGCCAGCAGTTATCTGCGAGGGTATGGCTACACCTTC